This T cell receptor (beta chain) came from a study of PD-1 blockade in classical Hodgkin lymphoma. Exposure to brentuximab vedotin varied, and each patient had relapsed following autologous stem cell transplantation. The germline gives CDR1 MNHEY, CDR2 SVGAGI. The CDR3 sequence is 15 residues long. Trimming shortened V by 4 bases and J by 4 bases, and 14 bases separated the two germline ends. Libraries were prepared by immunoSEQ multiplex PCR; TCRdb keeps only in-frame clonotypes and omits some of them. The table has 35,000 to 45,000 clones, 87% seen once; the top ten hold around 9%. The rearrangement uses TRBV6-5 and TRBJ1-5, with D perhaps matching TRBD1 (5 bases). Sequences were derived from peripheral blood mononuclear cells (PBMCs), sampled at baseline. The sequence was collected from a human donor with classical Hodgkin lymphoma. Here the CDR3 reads CASSFGHPSNQPQHF. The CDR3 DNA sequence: TGTGCCAGCAGTTTCGGACACCCAAGTAATCAGCCCCAGCATTTT.